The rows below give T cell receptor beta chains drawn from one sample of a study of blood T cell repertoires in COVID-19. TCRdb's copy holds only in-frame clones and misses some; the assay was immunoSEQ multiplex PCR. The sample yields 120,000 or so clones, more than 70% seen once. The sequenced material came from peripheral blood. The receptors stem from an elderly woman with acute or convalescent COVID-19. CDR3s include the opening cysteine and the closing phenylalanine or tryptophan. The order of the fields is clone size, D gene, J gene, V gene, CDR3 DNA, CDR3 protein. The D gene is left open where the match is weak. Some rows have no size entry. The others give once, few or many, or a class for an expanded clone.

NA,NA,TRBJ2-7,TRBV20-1,TGCAGTGCTCACCAAAGAGGGGAGCAGTACTTC,CSAHQRGEQYF
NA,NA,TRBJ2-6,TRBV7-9,TGTGCCAGCAGCCGACAGTCCTCTGGGGCCAACGTCCTGACTTTC,CASSRQSSGANVLTF
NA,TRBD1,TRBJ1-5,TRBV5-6,TGTGCCAGCAGCTTGTCCAGGGGGGTCACGAGCAATCAGCCCCAGCATTTT,CASSLSRGVTSNQPQHF
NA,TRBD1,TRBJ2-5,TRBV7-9,TGTGCCAGCAGCTTAATGGGACAGGGTGGAGAGACCCAGTACTTC,CASSLMGQGGETQYF
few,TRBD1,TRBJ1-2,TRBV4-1,TGCGCCAGCAGCCAAGGACAGGGGGGAATCTATGGCTACACCTTC,CASSQGQGGIYGYTF
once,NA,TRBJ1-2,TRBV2,TGTGCCAGCAGTCCGGGGGAGAGGGGCTACACCTTC,CASSPGERGYTF
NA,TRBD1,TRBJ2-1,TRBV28,TGTGCCAGCCGATTACAGGGGGCAAGCGAGCAGTTCTTC,CASRLQGASEQFF
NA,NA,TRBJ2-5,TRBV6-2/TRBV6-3,TGTGCCAGCAGTTACGCCCAGCGAGAGACCCAGTACTTC,CASSYAQRETQYF
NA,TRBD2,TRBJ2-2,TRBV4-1,TGCGCCAGCAGCCAAGCGGGAGGGAACACCGGGGAGCTGTTTTTT,CASSQAGGNTGELFF
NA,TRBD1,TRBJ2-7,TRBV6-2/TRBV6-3,TGTGCCAGCAGTTACTCGGGGGACAGGGAATCGTACGAGCAGTACTTC,CASSYSGDRESYEQYF
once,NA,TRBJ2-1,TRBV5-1,TGCGCCAGCAGCCCCACCCCGGGTTTCGGGTACAATGAGCAGTTCTTC,CASSPTPGFGYNEQFF
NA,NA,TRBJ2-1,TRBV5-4,TGTGCCAGCAGCTTACAAGGGACTCCAAAGCTAAATGAGCAGTTCTTC,CASSLQGTPKLNEQFF
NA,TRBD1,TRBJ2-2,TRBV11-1,TGTGCCAGCAGCCCCCCGACAGGGGTCTACACCGGGGAGCTGTTTTTT,CASSPPTGVYTGELFF
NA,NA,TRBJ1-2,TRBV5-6,TGTGCCAGCAGGTTCCAGGGATATGGCTACACCTTC,CASRFQGYGYTF
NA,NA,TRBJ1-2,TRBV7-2,TGTGCCAGCAGCTCACCTCCGGTCAGGGGAGCTGGCTACACCTTC,CASSSPPVRGAGYTF
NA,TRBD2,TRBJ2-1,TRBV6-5,TGTGCCAGCAGACCGGGGGGGGCCGATGAGCAGTTCTTC,CASRPGGADEQFF
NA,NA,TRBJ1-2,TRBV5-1,TGCGCCAGCAGCCGCAGGGAAGGAGACTATGGCTACACCTTC,CASSRREGDYGYTF
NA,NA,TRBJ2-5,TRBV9,TGTGCCAGCAGCGTAGGCAACATCCAAGAGACCCAGTACTTC,CASSVGNIQETQYF
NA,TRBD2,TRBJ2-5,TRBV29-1,TGCAGCGTCGCCAAGTTACTAGCGGGAGGGGGGGAGACCCAGTACTTC,CSVAKLLAGGGETQYF
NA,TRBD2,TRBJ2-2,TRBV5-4,TGTGCCAGCAGCCCCGTTGGGGGTTCGGGAGGCGGGGAGCTGTTTTTT,CASSPVGGSGGGELFF
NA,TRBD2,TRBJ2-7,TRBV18,TGTGCCAGCTCACCACAACTAGCGGGAGGGGTAACGAGGACGTGGGAGCAGTACTTC,CASSPQLAGGVTRTWEQYF
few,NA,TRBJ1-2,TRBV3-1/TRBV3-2,TGTGCCAGCAGTTCAAGGGGCGGGACGATGAACTATGGCTACACCTTC,CASSSRGGTMNYGYTF
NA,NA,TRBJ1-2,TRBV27,TGTGCCAGCAGCTCCTCGAGTTCTGAAGGCAGGCCCTATGGCTACACCTTC,CASSSSSSEGRPYGYTF
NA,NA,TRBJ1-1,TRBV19,TGTGCCAGTAGTGGATTTCCTCAGGGGATAAACACTGAAGCTTTCTTT,CASSGFPQGINTEAFF
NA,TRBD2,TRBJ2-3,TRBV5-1,TGCGCCAGCAGCTTGTCTAGCGGGAACACAGATACGCAGTATTTT,CASSLSSGNTDTQYF
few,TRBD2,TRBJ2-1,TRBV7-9,TGTGCCAGCAGCTTACTGGGACTAGCTTCCTACAATGAGCAGTTCTTC,CASSLLGLASYNEQFF
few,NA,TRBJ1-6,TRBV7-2,TGTGCCAGCAATAGGGAGCGTAATTCACCCCTCCACTTT,CASNRERNSPLHF
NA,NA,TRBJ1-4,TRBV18,TGTGCCAGCTCAACTTCAGGGTATAATGAAAAACTGTTTTTT,CASSTSGYNEKLFF
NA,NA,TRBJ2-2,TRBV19,TGTGCCAGTAGTAGTGCAGGGTTAGCGAACACCGGGGAGCTGTTTTTT,CASSSAGLANTGELFF
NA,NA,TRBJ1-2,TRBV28,TGTGCCAGCAGTTTGGGAGGGTATGGCTACACCTTC,CASSLGGYGYTF
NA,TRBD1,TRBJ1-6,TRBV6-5,TGTGCCAGCAGTTACGGGCAGGGGGTTTCACCCCTCCACTTT,CASSYGQGVSPLHF
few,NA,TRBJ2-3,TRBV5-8,TGTGCCAGCAGCTTGCGGTCTCCGCAGTATTTT,CASSLRSPQYF
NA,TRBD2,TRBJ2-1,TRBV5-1,TGCGCCAGCAGCTTGGATGGACTAGCGGGAGGACCTTACAATGAGCAGTTCTTC,CASSLDGLAGGPYNEQFF
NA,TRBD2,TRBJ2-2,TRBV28,TGTGCCAGCAGTCCTACTCCGGGACTAGCGGGAGAGGGGGAGCTGTTTTTT,CASSPTPGLAGEGELFF
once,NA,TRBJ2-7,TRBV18,TGTGCCAGCTCACCGGAGGACAGCACCTACGAGCAGTACTTC,CASSPEDSTYEQYF
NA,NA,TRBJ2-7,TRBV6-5,TGTGCCAGCAGTTACGGTCGGGAAACGTTGGCCTACGAGCAGTACTTC,CASSYGRETLAYEQYF
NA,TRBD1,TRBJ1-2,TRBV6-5,TGTGCCAGCAGATTGGACAGGGACGGTGGCTACACCTTC,CASRLDRDGGYTF
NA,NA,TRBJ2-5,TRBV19,TGTGCCAGTAGTATATCCGACAGACAAGAGACCCAGTACTTC,CASSISDRQETQYF
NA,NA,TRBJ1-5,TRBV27,TGTGCCAGCAGTTTGAGGAGCGGCAATCAGCCCCAGCATTTT,CASSLRSGNQPQHF